What follows describes a single T cell receptor (beta chain). This clone occurred a few times. Its cognate antigen has yet to be identified. No per-base quality is available; no much larger clone lies one base away. The High Capacity cDNA Reverse Transcription Kit was used to reverse transcribe all of the isolated RNA, meaning that expressed TCRB transcripts were what got sequenced. Deep immunoSEQ sequencing was performed on naive, central memory and regulatory T cell samples, with an average of around 3.4 million total reads per sample. After sorted cells were lysed in RLT buffer, RNA was extracted with DNase-treated RNeasy Micro or Mini kits, with the choice depending on cell number. Each cell subset was processed separately to prevent cross-contamination, with patient and healthy donor samples processed together. The immunoSEQ multiplex PCR was used to amplify TCRB sequences from cDNA, generating 87-bp fragments that spanned the CDR3 region. The amplicons were sequenced using the Illumina HiSeq platform. The source study handled its data this way. PCR bias was corrected computationally using synthetic template baselines, and reads within Hamming distance 2 were collapsed, with unmergeable singletons discarded. Reads were aligned to IMGT to assign V, D and J genes, CDR3 length, and insertions or deletions at six rearrangement sites. Clonotype counts were normalized to sorted cell number within each subset before computing true diversity and Gini coefficients with the tcR R package. The overlap coefficient, calculated on TCRB nucleotide sequences, was used to measure repertoire sharing. In its TCRdb copy, this immuneACCESS table keeps in-frame sequences only and misses some clones. Where compared with another copy, unresolved V genes explain less than half of these, and the others have no known cause. V and J calls and clone size are given by that table; D and trimming were obtained from the DNA. Across this sample there are roughly 150,000 clones, with about 7.8% seen only once. The ten largest account for about 0.9% of the sample.

This sample stems from a study of beta chain features in type 1 diabetes (dated by TCRdb to about 2018). About the full investigation: No differences in mean age, gender distribution, total cell number or subset yield were found between patients and healthy donors. A total of about 110,000,000 sorted cells were examined across all samples, and a strong correlation was observed between cell number per subset and RNA yield. In the study, TCRB repertoires of sorted circulating CD4+ T cell subsets from recently diagnosed type 1 diabetes patients were compared with those of matched healthy donors. Whereas all 30 or so donors provided naive and central memory subsets, regulatory and stem cell-like memory subsets were isolated from just 8 patients and roughly 8 healthy donors.

A single peripheral blood draw of approximately 0.11 L on average was collected from each donor into heparinised tubes. A BD FACSAria II and a panel including CD45RO, CCR7, CD25, CD127, CD95 and CD27 were used to sort naive, central memory, regulatory and stem cell-like memory CD4+ T cells. All sorted populations exceeded 95% purity. PBMCs were isolated right away by Lymphoprep density gradient centrifugation and were stained directly, without culture. To minimize batch effects, samples were stained and sorted in pairs, one healthy donor with one patient per experiment. Trimming takes 11 bases off V and 2 bases off J; junction bases not matched to a gene: 9. Its CDR3 holds 13 amino acids, cysteine through phenylalanine. Only the CDR3 part of the read is kept: 39 bases, read in frame from the first base. The germline V gene supplies CDR1 MDHEN and CDR2 SYDVKM. Study-wide findings and limitations: Because the HLA sub-analyses included only small numbers of individuals, any influence of HLA type on TCRB rearrangement was left unresolved. Patients with type 1 diabetes made fewer insertions and deleted more nucleotides at VDJ recombination sites, implying thymic rearrangement abnormalities. Naive, central memory and regulatory TCRB repertoires appeared to be more alike among patients than among healthy donors. Because cDNA was sequenced instead of genomic DNA, highly expressing activated cells could be over-represented, though the groups showed no difference in activation or CD3 levels. A moderate but significant shortening of TCRB CDR3 length was observed in type 1 diabetes patients in all four CD4+ subsets. PCR might favor shorter templates, but patient and control samples were amplified and corrected together, so any skew would affect both groups equally.

This TCR derives from a woman aged 40 to 50 with type 1 diabetes. Sequencing was performed on central memory CD4+ T cells from blood. This chain joins TRBV28 to TRBJ2-7, and 7 junctional nucleotides match TRBD1. The CDR3 region: CAGSTGRTYEQYF. The sequence in DNA is TGTGCCGGCTCGACAGGGAGAACCTACGAGCAGTACTTC.